Below are 29 T cell receptor beta chains sequenced from a single sample in a study of OX40 agonist ivuxolimab in advanced cancers. Libraries were prepared through the immunoSEQ multiplex PCR assay. The table comes from immuneACCESS by way of TCRdb, which keeps in-frame sequences with V and J called. Part of the clones is missing from these tables; in studies checked, under half for an unresolved V gene and the rest for unknown reasons. This sample is represented by 70,000 to 95,000 clones; around 90% of them were singletons. Jointly, the top ten make up around 0.71% of the sample. Source: CD4+ or CD8+ T cells sorted from blood, taken in a trial of the OX40 agonist ivuxolimab. All receptors come from an adult with an advanced solid tumor such as melanoma, head and neck, liver or kidney cancer.

The DNA of the CDR3 is TGTGCCATCAGCGTGAGTGTAGTGGAGCAGTTCTTC. Its protein is CAISVSVVEQFF. V usage is TRBV10-3 and J usage is TRBJ2-1; unclear D gene. Between the trimmed V and J ends, which lost 6 bases and 10 bases, there was a span of 13 bases. CDR3 length equals 12 residues. In germline, CDR1 is ENHRY, CDR2 SYGVKD.

The chain has TRBV6-5 and TRBJ1-5; 7 positions agree with TRBD1. The CDR3 loop spans 15 amino acids. V shed 5 bases and J 5 bases; nucleotides not matched to a gene: 9. Germline values: CDR1 MNHEY, CDR2 SVGAGI. CDR3 bases: TGTGCCAGCAGTCCCGACAGGGCCCCTGATCAGCCCCAGCATTTT. Translating it yields CASSPDRAPDQPQHF.

The V gene is TRBV7-9, the J gene TRBJ2-1, with TRBD2 as a possible D gene (5 bases). CDR3 length: 14 residues. CDR1 is SEHNR, CDR2 FQNEAQ, per germline (reference sequence). Trimming pared 1 base from V and 11 bases from J, leaving 15 bases between. As DNA, the CDR3 is TGTGCCAGCAGCTTAGTAGGTTCTCCGGGGAAGCAGTTCTTC. Amino acid sequence: CASSLVGSPGKQFF.

The V call is TRBV6-5, the J call TRBJ2-6, with D hard to call. V was clipped by 0 bases and J by 2 bases, with 8 bases between them. The germline gives CDR1 MNHEY, CDR2 SVGAGI. This CDR3 comprises 16 residues. This CDR3 reads CASSYSGGPGANVLTF. DNA for the CDR3: TGTGCCAGCAGTTACTCGGGTGGTCCTGGGGCCAACGTCCTGACTTTC.

The gene calls are TRBV19 and TRBJ2-1; D unresolved. Between the trimmed V and J ends, which lost 3 bases and 7 bases, there was a span of 13 bases. The CDR3 is made up of 14 amino acids. CDR1 LNHDA and CDR2 SQIVND come from the germline V gene (reference sequence). The CDR3 reads CASSILGTRNEQFF. Here the CDR3 DNA reads TGTGCCAGTAGTATCCTCGGCACCCGGAATGAGCAGTTCTTC.

The chain employs TRBV7-2 and TRBJ2-7; 12 bases align to TRBD2. The junction had 8 bases not matched to a gene; V was cut back by 2 bases and J by 6 bases. The CDR3 has 16 residues. Germline assignment: CDR1 SGHTA and CDR2 FQGNSA. The CDR3 loop is CASSLPSGRAVLEQYF. The CDR3 coding sequence is TGTGCCAGCAGCTTACCTAGCGGGAGGGCCGTTCTCGAGCAGTACTTC. Filled out from reference TRBV7-2 and TRBJ2-7, the complete variable domain reads GAGVSQSPSNKVTEKGKDVELRCDPISGHTALYWYRQSLGQGLEFLIYFQGNSAPDKSGLPSDRFSAERTGGSVSTLTIQRTQQEDSAVYLCASSLPSGRAVLEQYFGPGTRLTVT.

This chain connects TRBV7-6 to TRBJ1-6; D not resolved. Trimming removed 1 base from V and 5 bases from J, with 21 bases in between. This CDR3 has 19 residues. Per germline, CDR1 SGHVS and CDR2 FNYEAQ. For the CDR3, the DNA is TGTGCCAGCAGCTTAGATGGTTCCGGCAGCCAGGCTAATAATTCACCCCTCCACTTT. This gives the protein CASSLDGSGSQANNSPLHF. Looking up the rest from reference TRBV7-6 and TRBJ1-6 gives the full variable domain: GAGVSQSPRYKVTKRGQDVALRCDPISGHVSLYWYRQALGQGPEFLTYFNYEAQQDKSGLPNDRFSAERPEGSISTLTIQRTEQRDSAMYRCASSLDGSGSQANNSPLHFGNGTRLTVT.

The chain couples TRBV5-1 to TRBJ2-5; TRBD1 aligns across 12 bases. The CDR3 consists of 16 residues. Germline V lookup: CDR1 SGHRS, CDR2 YFSETQ. Losses at the gene ends were 5 bases for V and 3 bases for J; bases not matched to a gene: 8. The CDR3 region is CASSFSGTGGEETQYF. The CDR3 nucleotides read TGCGCCAGCAGTTTCTCCGGGACAGGGGGCGAAGAGACCCAGTACTTC.

Concerning this clone: Additional DNA sequences in this sample encode the identical CDR3. The V call is TRBV18, the J call TRBJ2-3; D gene ambiguous. The germline V and J ends were trimmed by 3 bases and 0 bases, with 7 bases remaining between them. The CDR3 is 14 residues long. Germline CDR1 KGHSH, CDR2 LQKENI. CDR3 bases: TGTGCCAGCTCACCTTTGGACAGCACAGATACGCAGTATTTT. Translation: CASSPLDSTDTQYF.

This rearrangement joins TRBV7-3 to TRBJ2-3; TRBD2 aligns across 10 bases. Germline CDR1 and CDR2: SGHTA and FQGTGA. Trimming at V came to 8 bases and at J to 2 bases, leaving 4 bases not matched to a gene. The CDR3 is 14 amino acids. The CDR3 DNA sequence: TGTGCCAGCGGGAGCGGGGGGGTCACAGATACGCAGTATTTT. The encoded protein is CASGSGGVTDTQYF.

The V call is TRBV4-3, the J call TRBJ2-1; 9 bases are a match to TRBD2. The ends lost 0 bases at V and 8 bases at J; junction bases unmatched: 8. The germline V gene encodes CDR1 LGHNA and CDR2 YSLEER. The CDR3 spans 16 residues. CDR3 nucleotides: TGCGCCAGCAGCCAAGATATAAGCGGGAGGATCTATGAGCAGTTCTTC. Translated, it gives CASSQDISGRIYEQFF.

This sequence joins TRBV28 and TRBJ1-1, with D perhaps matching TRBD1 (6 bases). The CDR3 is made up of 16 amino acids. The germline gives CDR1 MDHEN, CDR2 SYDVKM. The V end lost 3 bases, the J end lost 4 bases, and 18 bases lay between the germline ends. The CDR3, as DNA: TGTGCCAGCAGTTTGACAACAGGGTCGGTGGGCACTGAAGCTTTCTTT. It yields the protein CASSLTTGSVGTEAFF.

J is TRBJ1-2 and V is TRBV28; D gene ambiguous. This CDR3 is built from 12 residues. Germline values: CDR1 MDHEN, CDR2 SYDVKM. The V gene lost 3 bases and the J gene lost 3 bases, with 5 bases spanning the gap. The CDR3 DNA reads as TGTGCCAGCAGTTTTTCTGACTATGGCTACACCTTC. Amino acids: CASSFSDYGYTF.

The chain employs TRBV5-4 and TRBJ2-7, with 9 bases fitting TRBD2. This CDR3 has 16 residues. V lost 2 bases and J lost 0; bases outside the gene matches: 6. Germline CDR1 is SGHNT and CDR2 is YYREEE (reference sequence). As DNA, the CDR3 is TGTGCCAGCAGCTTTGGAGGTAGCGGGGGCTCCTACGAGCAGTACTTC. Translation gives CASSFGGSGGSYEQYF.

This chain uses TRBV19 with TRBJ2-1; D uncertain. The ends were cut back, 3 bases at V and 9 bases at J, with 9 bases in the middle. The CDR3 is 12 residues long. Germline V lookup: CDR1 LNHDA, CDR2 SQIVND (reference sequence). The CDR3 DNA sequence: TGTGCCAGTAGTATCCGGCTGGGTGAGCAGTTCTTC. Residues: CASSIRLGEQFF.

This chain uses TRBV19 with TRBJ1-1; D not resolved. Trimming cost V 3 bases and J 5 bases, with 13 bases left between them. The germline V gene encodes CDR1 LNHDA and CDR2 SQIVND (reference sequence). The CDR3 has 14 residues. The chain's CDR3 is CASSITGRQTEAFF. CDR3 sequence (DNA): TGTGCCAGTAGTATCACCGGTCGGCAAACTGAAGCTTTCTTT.

V is TRBV28 and J is TRBJ2-3, with D possibly TRBD2 on 5 matching bases. CDR1 is MDHEN and CDR2 is SYDVKM in the germline V gene. The CDR3 runs to 15 residues. Trimming took off 7 bases at V and 0 bases at J, with 14 bases between the two ends. The CDR3 here is CASTPGYLSTDTQYF. CDR3 bases: TGTGCCAGCACCCCGGGATACCTTAGCACAGATACGCAGTATTTT.

The chain recombines TRBV27 with TRBJ2-5; possible D gene TRBD1, 6 bases. Trimming took off 5 bases at V and 6 bases at J, with 22 bases between the two ends. Looked up from germline, CDR1 is MNHEY and CDR2 is SMNVEV (reference sequence). This CDR3 has 16 amino acids. The CDR3 nucleotides read TGTGCCAGCAGTGCCCAAAGTCCCAGGGGTACGAAGACCCAGTACTTC. Translating gives CASSAQSPRGTKTQYF.

The rearrangement joins TRBV6-4 to TRBJ2-5; D remains unclear. There are 13 residues in the CDR3. The germline V gene has CDR1 MRHNA and CDR2 SNTAGT. Trimming removed 11 bases at V and 0 bases at J, with 13 bases between. The CDR3 DNA reads TGTGCCGGATACGACGAGAACCAAGAGACCCAGTACTTC. Protein sequence: CAGYDENQETQYF.

The chain carries TRBV5-1 and TRBJ2-5; possible D gene TRBD1, 5 bases. The CDR3 has 14 amino acids. Germline V gene data show CDR1 as SGHRS and CDR2 as YFSETQ. Trimming shortened V by 0 bases and J by 0 bases, and 6 bases separated the two germline ends. This CDR3 is CASSLGQNQETQYF. Here the CDR3 DNA reads TGCGCCAGCAGCTTGGGACAGAACCAAGAGACCCAGTACTTC.

The CDR3 DNA is TGTGCCAGCAGCTCAAGGCCTGGATCCGGGGAGCTGTTTTTT. This gives the protein CASSSRPGSGELFF. The rearrangement uses TRBV7-2 and TRBJ2-2, with D unresolved. This CDR3 has 14 residues. Between the trimmed V and J ends, which lost 4 bases and 6 bases, there was a span of 12 bases. In germline, CDR1 is SGHTA, CDR2 FQGNSA.

V gene TRBV27 combines with J gene TRBJ2-7; D is possibly TRBD2 (6 bases). The CDR3 is 15 amino acids. Germline V lookup: CDR1 MNHEY, CDR2 SMNVEV (reference sequence). V was shortened by 6 bases and J by 6 bases, with 21 bases between the two germline ends. CDR3 sequence reads: CASSLVSAGRGEQYF. The DNA for the CDR3 is TGTGCCAGCAGCCTGGTTTCTGCGGGGAGAGGCGAGCAGTACTTC.

The chain carries TRBV7-2 and TRBJ1-1; D call uncertain. The CDR3 spans 14 residues. The germline V gene encodes CDR1 SGHTA and CDR2 FQGNSA. Trimming removed 7 bases at V and 1 base at J, with 13 bases between. Here the CDR3 reads CASTLISRNTEAFF. The CDR3 DNA is TGTGCCAGCACCCTTATTTCAAGGAACACTGAAGCTTTCTTT.

The chain is built from TRBV7-2 and TRBJ2-1; 8 positions agree with TRBD2. Germline-derived CDR1 and CDR2 are SGHTA and FQGNSA. The CDR3 totals 15 residues. V was clipped by 5 bases and J by 8 bases; unmatched bases: 11. The DNA of the CDR3 is TGTGCCAGCAGCCTCACTAGCGGCCAATGGGATGAGCAGTTCTTC. Protein: CASSLTSGQWDEQFF. Based on the CDR3 plus reference TRBV7-2 and TRBJ2-1, the full variable domain is GAGVSQSPSNKVTEKGKDVELRCDPISGHTALYWYRQSLGQGLEFLIYFQGNSAPDKSGLPSDRFSAERTGGSVSTLTIQRTQQEDSAVYLCASSLTSGQWDEQFFGPGTRLTVL.

This clone showed up just a few times. Additional DNA sequences in this sample encode the identical CDR3. The V and J genes are TRBV10-1 and TRBJ1-1; D remains ambiguous. V gave up 0 bases and J gave up 1 base, with 3 bases separating them. Germline lookup yields CDR1 WNHNN and CDR2 SYGVQD (reference sequence). The CDR3 extends over 13 amino acids. In nucleotides, the CDR3 is TGCGCCAGCAGTGAGTCAGCGAACACTGAAGCTTTCTTT. Encoded protein: CASSESANTEAFF.

This rearrangement joins TRBV9 to TRBJ1-1, with unresolved D. V was cut by 0 bases and J by 1 base, with 10 bases left in between. The CDR3 is 15 residues long. Looked up from germline, CDR1 is SGDLS and CDR2 is YYNGEE. CDR3 residues: CASSVAEQPNTEAFF. DNA for the CDR3: TGTGCCAGCAGCGTAGCTGAACAGCCGAACACTGAAGCTTTCTTT.

The chain employs TRBV14 and TRBJ1-5, with 9 bases aligning to TRBD1. This CDR3 is 14 amino acids long. Germline CDR1 reads SGHDN; CDR2 reads FVKESK. V was pared by 5 bases and J by 4 bases, with 3 bases of the junction left unmatched. The CDR3 reads CASSYGQGNQPQHF. In DNA, the CDR3 is TGTGCCAGCAGCTATGGACAGGGGAATCAGCCCCAGCATTTT.

V and J are TRBV11-2 and TRBJ1-5; unclear D gene. The CDR3 has 15 amino acids. Trimming shortened V by 5 bases and J by 2 bases, and 13 bases separated the two germline ends. Germline-derived CDR1 and CDR2 are SGHAT and FQNNGV. In DNA, the CDR3 is TGTGCCAGCAGCCGGTGGGGATCTGGCAATCAGCCCCAGCATTTT. This encodes CASSRWGSGNQPQHF. Supplemented by reference TRBV11-2 and TRBJ1-5, the full variable domain reads EAGVAQSPRYKIIEKRQSVAFWCNPISGHATLYWYQQILGQGPKLLIQFQNNGVVDDSQLPKDRFSAERLKGVDSTLKIQPAKLEDSAVYLCASSRWGSGNQPQHFGDGTRLSIL.

The gene calls are TRBV5-1 and TRBJ1-1, with no clear D. Trimming pared 4 bases from V and 1 base from J, leaving 11 bases between. Germline lookup yields CDR1 SGHRS and CDR2 YFSETQ. This CDR3 contains 14 residues. The CDR3 nucleotides are TGCGCCAGCAGCGCCGAACCCGGGAACACTGAAGCTTTCTTT. Its translation is CASSAEPGNTEAFF.